This T cell receptor (beta chain) was identified in a study of OX40 agonist ivuxolimab in advanced cancers. Study as a whole: Intravenous ivuxolimab at 0.01 to 10 mg/kg was given to patients every 2 weeks. Antecedent anti-PD-1, anti-PD-L1 or anti-CTLA-4 therapy was permissible, with roughly 40% having received some. The study, taken as a whole, reports: With doses of 0.1 to 3.0 mg/kg, CD4+ and CD8+ blood T cells had undergone clonal expansion by week 6. Averaging showed that CD8+ T cells had more expanded clones than CD4+ did.

The V gene's germline CDR1 is LNHNV and CDR2 YYDKDF (reference sequence). V lost 6 bases and J 4 bases, leaving 10 bases between the germline ends. CDR3 size: 14 residues. Assay: immunoSEQ multiplex PCR; the TCRdb copy retains only in-frame clones and omits some. The table records nearly 70,000 clones, more than 75% of them present only once. This clone has a handful of counts. The antigen is unknown. The sequence came from an adult with an advanced solid tumor such as melanoma, head and neck, liver or kidney cancer. V and J are TRBV15 and TRBJ2-6; weak D call: TRBD2 (5 bases). The sample here was CD4+ or CD8+ T cells sorted from blood, taken in a trial of the OX40 agonist ivuxolimab. CDR3 sequence reads: CATSKGAGANVLTF. CDR3 in DNA: TGTGCCACCAGTAAGGGAGCCGGGGCCAACGTCCTGACTTTC. The full variable domain, in which reference TRBV15 and TRBJ2-6 provide the parts outside the CDR3, is DAMVIQNPRYQVTQFGKPVTLSCSQTLNHNVMYWYQQKSSQAPKLLFHYYDKDFNNEADTPDNFQSRRPNTSFCFLDIRSPGLGDTAMYLCATSKGAGANVLTFGAGSRLTVL.